The entry below gives a single TCR beta chain sequence along with its context. Its target is not known. The V and J ends lost 4 bases and 3 bases, in that order; junction bases with no gene match: 6. This CDR3 is built from 15 residues. The germline gives CDR1 MNHNY, CDR2 SVGAGI (reference sequence). Sequencing was at survey level. Generated by immunoSEQ multiplex PCR, the TCRdb table keeps only in-frame clones and is missing some. Counted here are some 87,000 clones, roughly 70% occurring once; the ten biggest clones make up roughly 2%. This entry is derived from a study of fetal regulatory T cell absence and autoimmunity. Notes on the study in general: Oligoclonal TCR enrichment in pancreas over cord blood reached over 95-fold for some clones.

The sequence derives from a male donor with IPEX syndrome. The genes are TRBV6-6 and TRBJ2-7, with 10 nucleotides matching TRBD2. Sequenced sample: pancreas tissue. The DNA for the CDR3 is TGTGCCAGCAGTTCCAGCGGGAGGGCCGACTACGAGCAGTACTTC. Protein: CASSSSGRADYEQYF.